These 14 T cell receptor beta chains were sequenced from one sample in a study of T-cell reconstitution after alpha-beta-depleted transplantation in children. TCRbeta library construction was performed incorporating unique molecular identifiers. Via MiXCR, TCRdb re-called the PCR reads, giving one row per CDR3 protein. The table has around 380,000 distinct CDR3 sequences, 11% seen once. The sample consisted of PBMCs from the stem cell graft donor, taken from the stem cell graft. These receptors all stem from a human donor who donated a stem cell graft to a child with acute myeloid leukemia.

This clonotype has a handful of counts. The CDR3, as DNA: TGCAGCGTCGGTAGCGGGGCCACAGATACGCAGTATTTT. Protein sequence: CSVGSGATDTQYF. The chain is built from TRBV29-1 and TRBJ2-3, with 8 bases that match TRBD2. CDR1 and CDR2 (germline): SQVTM, ANQGSEA. The trim removed 6 bases at V and 2 bases at J, leaving 4 bases unmatched. The length of the CDR3 is 13 residues.

There are a few counts of this clonotype. The gene calls are TRBV12-3 or TRBV12-4 and TRBJ2-2; D might be TRBD1 (6 bases). The CDR3 contains 12 residues. V lost 10 bases, J lost 4 bases, and 10 bases lay in between. CDR3 residues: CAIGQTTGELFF. DNA for the CDR3: TGTGCCATTGGACAGACCACCGGGGAGCTGTTTTTT.

J is TRBJ2-7 and V is TRBV5-1, with D hard to call. This CDR3 contains 15 residues. The germline V gene encodes CDR1 SGHRS and CDR2 YFSETQ. The ends were cut back, 3 bases at V and 7 bases at J, with 20 bases in the middle. CDR3 nucleotide sequence: TGCGCCAGCAGCTCCGCCAGCATGGCGGCCGAAGAGCAGTACTTC. The encoded protein is CASSSASMAAEEQYF.

This clonotype was seen more than once but under ten times. The chain couples TRBV20-1 to TRBJ2-4, with no clear D. Germline assignment: CDR1 DFQATT and CDR2 SNEGSKA (reference sequence). The ends were cut back, 4 bases at V and 0 bases at J, with 13 bases in the middle. This CDR3 spans 15 amino acids. Written as DNA, the CDR3 is TGCAGTGCTATGCCCGATCGGACAGCCAAAAACATTCAGTACTTC. It translates to CSAMPDRTAKNIQYF.

There are a few counts of this clonotype. The chain uses TRBV12-3 or TRBV12-4 and TRBJ2-7; D may be TRBD1 (5 bases). The CDR3 covers 15 residues. V lost 3 bases, J lost 2 bases, and 14 bases lay in between. CDR3 loop: CASSFGQGSPYEQYF. The CDR3 nucleotides are TGTGCCAGCAGTTTCGGGCAGGGCTCCCCCTACGAGCAGTACTTC.

There are many counts of this clonotype. The chain uses TRBV29-1 and TRBJ2-1, with D tentatively TRBD2 (5 bases). Trimming cost V 4 bases and J 0 bases, with 10 bases left between them. CDR1 is SQVTM and CDR2 is ANQGSEA in the germline V gene. The CDR3 spans 14 residues. The CDR3 DNA reads as TGCAGCGTTGGAGGGTCCAGCTCCTACAATGAGCAGTTCTTC. It codes for CSVGGSSSYNEQFF.

In DNA form, the CDR3 reads TGTGCCAGTAATAGCAACGGCAACGAGCAGTACGTC. Protein sequence: CASNSNGNEQYV. The V and J genes are TRBV5-6 and TRBJ2-7; no definite D call. The V and J ends lost 8 bases and 5 bases respectively, with 14 bases between them. Germline CDR1 reads SGHDT; CDR2 reads YYEEEE. This CDR3 spans 12 amino acids.

V gene TRBV29-1 combines with J gene TRBJ1-2; tentative D call: TRBD1 (5 bases). Germline V CDR1 and CDR2: SQVTM, ANQGSEA. The CDR3 is 13 amino acids. V was trimmed by 5 bases and J by 4 bases, leaving 14 bases between them. The CDR3 coding sequence is TGCAGCGTTCGGGCAGGGATTACCTATGGCTACACCTTC. Its protein is CSVRAGITYGYTF. The full variable domain, in which reference TRBV29-1 and TRBJ1-2 provide the parts outside the CDR3, is SAVISQKPSRDICQRGTSLTIQCQVDSQVTMMFWYRQQPGQSLTLIATANQGSEATYESGFVIDKFPISRPNLTFSTLTVSNMSPEDSSIYLCSVRAGITYGYTFGSGTRLTVV.

This clonotype showed up just a few times. The chain carries TRBV6-5 and TRBJ2-7; D gene unclear. The V end lost 2 bases, the J end lost 6 bases, and 11 bases lay between the germline ends. The CDR3 has 13 amino acids. CDR1 and CDR2 from the germline V gene are MNHEY and SVGAGI. The CDR3 loop reads CASSYVRYGEQYF. The CDR3 bases are TGTGCCAGCAGTTACGTCAGGTACGGCGAGCAGTACTTC.

The rearrangement links TRBV5-1 to TRBJ1-1; D uncertain. The CDR3 spans 17 residues. V dropped 2 bases and J dropped 1 base, with 18 bases sitting between them. The germline gives CDR1 SGHRS, CDR2 YFSETQ. CDR3 region: CASSLGVGVFTNTEAFF. In DNA form, the CDR3 reads TGCGCCAGCAGCTTAGGTGTTGGGGTTTTTACGAACACTGAAGCTTTCTTT.

The chain is built from TRBV2 and TRBJ2-3; 7 bases align to TRBD2. CDR3 size: 15 residues. The germline V gene encodes CDR1 SNHLY and CDR2 FYNNEI. The trim removed 7 bases at V and 4 bases at J, leaving 11 bases unmatched. The CDR3 here is CASKGGSFSSDTQYF. CDR3 coding DNA: TGTGCCAGCAAGGGCGGGAGTTTCTCCTCAGATACGCAGTATTTT.

This clonotype was counted ten times or more. The chain is built from TRBV9 and TRBJ2-3, with no clear D. The CDR3 runs to 16 residues. V lost 0 bases and J lost 2, with 13 bases in between. Germline V CDR1 and CDR2: SGDLS, YYNGEE. CDR3 in amino acids: CASSVEGSSNTDTQYF. The CDR3 nucleotides read TGTGCCAGCAGCGTAGAAGGGTCATCAAACACAGATACGCAGTATTTT.

This clonotype appeared many times. The rearrangement joins TRBV29-1 to TRBJ1-3, with a tentative D call TRBD1 (6 bases). The CDR3 runs 13 residues. V gave up 6 bases and J gave up 1 base, with 10 bases separating them. Germline V gives CDR1 SQVTM, CDR2 ANQGSEA. CDR3 sequence reads: CSVLDSSGNTIYF. For the CDR3, the DNA is TGCAGCGTACTGGACAGTTCTGGAAACACCATATATTTT.

The chain is built from TRBV6-2 or TRBV6-3 and TRBJ2-7; D is perhaps TRBD2 (6 bases). Germline CDR1 and CDR2: MNHEY and SVGEGT. This CDR3 is built from 14 residues. The V end was cut by 5 bases, the J end by 6 bases, with 17 bases between. This chain's CDR3 is CASSPPGLGVEQYF. CDR3 in DNA: TGTGCCAGCAGTCCCCCGGGACTCGGGGTCGAGCAGTACTTC.